Below are 4 T cell receptor beta chains sequenced from a single sample in a study of cytomegalovirus exposure and HLA in healthy donors. Clones were sequenced by immunoSEQ multiplex PCR, and TCRdb holds only the in-frame ones, with some missing. Of under 250,000 clones listed, 75% to 90% are singletons. The sequencing input was PBMCs. These receptor sequences come from a woman aged 18-30 years in good health and CMV-seronegative.

The chain combines TRBV2 with TRBJ1-4, with 8 bases aligning to TRBD1. There are 14 residues in the CDR3. With V trimmed by 4 bases and J by 7 bases, 5 bases remained unmatched. Germline V lookup: CDR1 SNHLY, CDR2 FYNNEI. This CDR3 is CASSGDRRGEKLFF. The DNA of the CDR3 is TGTGCCAGCAGTGGGGACAGGCGGGGTGAAAAACTGTTTTTT.

This clone occurred once. The chain joins TRBV7-3 to TRBJ2-1, with TRBD2 matching 10 bases. V lost 3 bases to trimming and J lost 0 bases; unmatched junction nucleotides: 2. This CDR3 has 16 amino acids. CDR1 is SGHTA, CDR2 FQGTGA, per germline. The CDR3 sequence is CASSFSSGGSYNEQFF. CDR3 in DNA: TGTGCCAGCAGCTTTTCTAGCGGGGGCTCCTACAATGAGCAGTTCTTC.

The table lists this clone with a few counts. This chain uses TRBV27 with TRBJ2-7; 8 bases match TRBD1. V lost 2 bases, J lost 3 bases, and 9 bases stayed unmatched. Germline CDR1 is MNHEY and CDR2 is SMNVEV (reference sequence). This CDR3 is built from 16 residues. CDR3 loop: CASSLLLGQGFYEQYF. CDR3 nucleotide sequence: TGTGCCAGCAGTTTACTCCTAGGACAGGGTTTCTACGAGCAGTACTTC.

This rearrangement joins TRBV30 to TRBJ1-1, with D possibly being TRBD1 (6 bases). The V gene lost 8 bases and the J gene lost 4 bases, with 17 bases spanning the gap. Germline V gene lookup returns CDR1 GTSNPN and CDR2 SVGIG (reference sequence). The CDR3 loop spans 13 amino acids. The DNA of the CDR3 is TGTGCCCGGATAGGGGGGCCTAGCACTGAAGCTTTCTTT. Protein product: CARIGGPSTEAFF.